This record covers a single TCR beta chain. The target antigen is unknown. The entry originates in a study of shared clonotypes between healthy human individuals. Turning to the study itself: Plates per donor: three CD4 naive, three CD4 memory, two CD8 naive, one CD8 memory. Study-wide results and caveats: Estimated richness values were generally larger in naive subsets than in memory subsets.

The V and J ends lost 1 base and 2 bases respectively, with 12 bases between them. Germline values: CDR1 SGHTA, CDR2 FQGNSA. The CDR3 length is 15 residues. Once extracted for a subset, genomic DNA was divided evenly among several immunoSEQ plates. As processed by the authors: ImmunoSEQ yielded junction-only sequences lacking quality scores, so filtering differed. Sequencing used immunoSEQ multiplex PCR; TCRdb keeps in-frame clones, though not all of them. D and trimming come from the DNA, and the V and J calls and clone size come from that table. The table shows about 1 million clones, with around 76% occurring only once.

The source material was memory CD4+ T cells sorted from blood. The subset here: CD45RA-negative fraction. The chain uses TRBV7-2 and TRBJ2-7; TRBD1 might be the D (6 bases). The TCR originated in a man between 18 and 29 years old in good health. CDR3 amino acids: CASSLGGTHTYEQYF. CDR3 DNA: TGTGCCAGCAGCTTAGGTGGGACACACACCTACGAGCAGTACTTC.